This T cell receptor (beta chain) was found in a study of T cells in Graves' hyperthyroidism and ophthalmopathy. Ten or more counts support this clonotype. The antigen is unknown. The study based diagnoses on clinical symptoms, serum thyroxine and TRAb, thyroid ultrasound and orbital computed tomography. General study points: Separation of ophthalmopathy from stable hyperthyroidism was achieved by a 13 V-J model. Blood also carried most thyroid clonotypes expanded above 0.001. Ophthalmopathy, as predicted by the model, came a median 6.5 months after the prediction.

RNA transcripts served as the template for amplifying TCR beta CDR3 regions. Primed by the HTBI set, a first-round RT-PCR was run on the TCR CDR3. TCRdb recomputed calls from the multiplex PCR reads with MiXCR, one row per CDR3 protein. The sample contains around 540,000 distinct CDR3 sequences, around 15% of which appear only once. The TCR sequence derives from a woman aged 30 to 39 with Graves' ophthalmopathy. The specimen was blood.

CDR3 loop: CASSIGQAGELFF. DNA of the CDR3: TGTGCCAGCAGTATCGGACAGGCCGGGGAGCTGTTTTTT. The rearrangement joins TRBV28 to TRBJ2-2; TRBD1 agrees at 7 bases. Germline V gives CDR1 MDHEN, CDR2 SYDVKM. V dropped 5 bases and J dropped 6; count of bases not matched to a gene: 3. This CDR3 is built from 13 residues.